This T cell receptor (beta chain) originates from a study of T cells expressing NK-cell markers. The CDR3 loop spans 14 amino acids. Germline V CDR1 and CDR2: SGDLS, YYNGEE. TCRdb reprocessed the 5' RACE reads and keeps a single row for each CDR3 protein, giving no DNA. The listing records some 390,000 distinct CDR3 sequences. The specimen sequenced was blood T cells: a sorted CD56 or NKG2C T cell subset, CD4+ or CD8+ T cells, or bulk PBMC T cells (not recorded which). This TCR was recovered from a woman in her forties or fifties in good health. The chain joins TRBV9 to TRBJ1-5. CDR3 in amino acids: CASSATLSNQPQHF.